This T cell receptor (beta chain) originates from a study of control samples from healthy donors and cancer patients. Sequencing was performed with immunoSEQ multiplex PCR; in TCRdb, only in-frame clones are kept and a portion is missing. The sample lists about 160,000 clones, roughly 94% occurring once. Trimming removed 6 bases from V and 14 bases from J, with 20 bases in between. The germline V gene encodes CDR1 MNHEY and CDR2 SVGAGI. This CDR3 is built from 14 residues. Sequences were obtained from PBMCs. The rearrangement links TRBV6-5 to TRBJ1-6; possible D gene TRBD1, 5 bases. The receptor was derived from a man aged 55 to 69 with colorectal cancer. CDR3 sequence (DNA): TGTGCCAGCAGCTTCGACGGACTCCAAGGGGCCCTCCACTTT. Protein: CASSFDGLQGALHF.